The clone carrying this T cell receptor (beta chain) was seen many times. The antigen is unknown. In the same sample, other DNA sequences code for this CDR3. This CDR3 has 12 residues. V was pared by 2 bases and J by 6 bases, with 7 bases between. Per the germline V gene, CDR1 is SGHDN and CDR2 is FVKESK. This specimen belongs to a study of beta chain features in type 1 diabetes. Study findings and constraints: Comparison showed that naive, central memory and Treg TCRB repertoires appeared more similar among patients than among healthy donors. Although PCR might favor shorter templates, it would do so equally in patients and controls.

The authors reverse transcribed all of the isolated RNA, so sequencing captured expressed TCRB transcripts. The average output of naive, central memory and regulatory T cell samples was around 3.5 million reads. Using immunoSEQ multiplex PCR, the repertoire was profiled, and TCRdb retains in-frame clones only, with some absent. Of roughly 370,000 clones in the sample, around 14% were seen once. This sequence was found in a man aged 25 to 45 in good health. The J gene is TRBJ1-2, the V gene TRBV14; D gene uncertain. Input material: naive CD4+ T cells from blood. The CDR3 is CASSQSGNGYTF. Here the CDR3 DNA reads TGTGCCAGCAGCCAATCGGGGAATGGCTACACCTTC.